The TCR beta chain described here comes from a study of blood T cell repertoires in COVID-19. Study as a whole: Donors in the United States, Italy and Spain gave samples during acute or convalescent COVID-19.

In the original analysis: Researchers report that nucleated cell counts were estimated from reference gene primer amplification. Using immunoSEQ multiplex PCR, the repertoire was profiled, and TCRdb retains in-frame clones only, with some absent. Clonal size and the V and J genes are those of that table, whereas D and trimming came from the DNA. The sample carries a few hundred thousand clones, less than 90% recorded once. Living in 24 US areas, the participants were between roughly 18 and 95 years of age. Membership in each cohort depended on participant-reported clinical history. CDR1 SEHNR and CDR2 FQNEAQ come from the germline V gene (reference sequence). CDR3 length: 14 residues. The V gene lost 5 bases and the J gene lost 5 bases, with 14 bases spanning the gap.

This sequence was found in a woman between 45 and 65 years old who had recovered from COVID-19. The sample comprised PBMCs or T cells enriched from blood (not recorded which). V and J are TRBV7-9 and TRBJ2-3; weak D call: TRBD1 (6 bases). The CDR3 reads CASSARGIRDTQYF. CDR3 DNA sequence: TGTGCCAGCAGCGCCAGGGGTATTAGAGATACGCAGTATTTT.